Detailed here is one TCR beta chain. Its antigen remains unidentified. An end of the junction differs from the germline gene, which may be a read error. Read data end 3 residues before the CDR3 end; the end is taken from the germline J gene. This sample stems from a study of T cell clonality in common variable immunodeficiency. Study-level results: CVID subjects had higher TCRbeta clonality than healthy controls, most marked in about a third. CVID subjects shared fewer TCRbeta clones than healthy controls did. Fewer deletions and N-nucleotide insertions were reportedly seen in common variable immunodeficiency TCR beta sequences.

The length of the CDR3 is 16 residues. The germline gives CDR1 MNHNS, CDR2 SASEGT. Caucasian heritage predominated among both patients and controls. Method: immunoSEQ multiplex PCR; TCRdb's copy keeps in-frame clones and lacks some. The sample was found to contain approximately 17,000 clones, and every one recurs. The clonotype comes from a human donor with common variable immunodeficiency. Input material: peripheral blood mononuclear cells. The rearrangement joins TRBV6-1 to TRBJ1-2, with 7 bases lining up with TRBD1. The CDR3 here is CASREGLGQYNYGYTF. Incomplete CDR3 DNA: TGTGCCAGCAGGGAAGGGTTGGGACAGTATAACTATGGC.